This is a list of T cell receptor beta chains from one sample in a study of PD-L1 blockade in urothelial cancer. Assay used: immunoSEQ multiplex PCR; TCRdb lists only in-frame clones, some missing. In the table there are fewer than 60,000 clones, roughly 80% of which are singletons. The sample in question was PBMCs, obtained around atezolizumab (anti-PD-L1) treatment. These receptor sequences come from a man between 65 and 85 years old with urothelial cancer. The CDR3 runs from the conserved cysteine through the conserved F or W. A D gene is named only where the DNA matches it firmly. Clone size is shown for a subset of rows, as once, few, many or a class of expanded clone.

d_call,j_call,v_call,clone_size,cdr3_nt,cdr3_aa
TRBD1,TRBJ2-7,TRBV6-5,NA,TGTGCCAGCAGTTACTCTGGACAGGGGTCCTACGAGCAGTACTTC,CASSYSGQGSYEQYF
TRBD1,TRBJ1-1,TRBV7-2,NA,TGTGCCAGCAGCTACTACAGGGGACCTACTGAAGCTTTCTTT,CASSYYRGPTEAFF
NA,TRBJ2-1,TRBV6-1,once,TGTGCCAGCAGTGAACAATCGACAGGTTACAATGAGCAGTTCTTC,CASSEQSTGYNEQFF
TRBD1,TRBJ2-7,TRBV7-8,NA,TGTGCCAGCAGCAACGGACAGGGGGATCTCGAGCAGTACTTC,CASSNGQGDLEQYF
NA,TRBJ2-1,TRBV6-6,NA,TGTGCCAGCAGTTACCTGAGGGGGGGGTCCTACAATGAGCAGTTCTTC,CASSYLRGGSYNEQFF
NA,TRBJ2-7,TRBV7-2,once,TGTGCCAGCAGCTTAAGGCCAGGGAGGAACTACGAGCAGTACTTC,CASSLRPGRNYEQYF
NA,TRBJ2-7,TRBV29-1,once,TGCAGCGTGACATATCCCGGACAAATCTACGAGCAGTACTTC,CSVTYPGQIYEQYF
NA,TRBJ2-2,TRBV5-1,NA,TGCGCCAGCAGCTCCTCCTACGGGGGGCAGTACACCGGGGAGCTGTTTTTT,CASSSSYGGQYTGELFF
NA,TRBJ2-1,TRBV7-2,NA,TGTGCCAGCAGCTTAGCTAGATTTTCCTTCAACAATGAGCAGTTCTTC,CASSLARFSFNNEQFF
NA,TRBJ1-2,TRBV6-5,NA,TGTGCCAGCAGTTACAGCGGGCGGAACTATGGCTACACCTTC,CASSYSGRNYGYTF
NA,TRBJ2-7,TRBV28,NA,TGTGCCAGCAGACGGTCATCCTACGAGCAGTACTTC,CASRRSSYEQYF
NA,TRBJ2-1,TRBV28,NA,TGTGCCAGCAGTTCCGCTAGCGCGAGCTCCTACAATGAGCAGTTCTTC,CASSSASASSYNEQFF
NA,TRBJ2-7,TRBV4-1,once,TGCGCCAGCAGCCAACTTCCCCCGCTTGGGCTAGCGTACGAGCAGTACTTC,CASSQLPPLGLAYEQYF
TRBD2,TRBJ2-3,TRBV11-1,NA,TGTGCCAGCAGCTTAATAGCGGGGGGCCCAGATACGCAGTATTTT,CASSLIAGGPDTQYF
TRBD1,TRBJ1-2,TRBV7-2,NA,TGTGCCAGCAGCTCTAGGACAGGGCATCATGGCTACACCTTC,CASSSRTGHHGYTF
TRBD1,TRBJ2-1,TRBV4-1,NA,TGCGCCAGCAGCCAAGATGGGGGACAGGGATTGGTAAATGAGCAGTTCTTC,CASSQDGGQGLVNEQFF
NA,TRBJ1-1,TRBV18,NA,TGTGCCAGCTCACTGGGACAGAACACTGAAGCTTTCTTT,CASSLGQNTEAFF
TRBD1,TRBJ1-2,TRBV2,NA,TGTGCCAGCAAGGGACAGGGTACCTATGGCTACACCTTC,CASKGQGTYGYTF
NA,TRBJ1-6,TRBV2,NA,TGTGCCAGCAGGAGGGGGTCGGAACCCCTCCACTTT,CASRRGSEPLHF
TRBD1,TRBJ2-7,TRBV7-9,NA,TGTGCCAGCGGACCGGACAGGGGAGCCTACGAGCAGTACTTC,CASGPDRGAYEQYF
TRBD1,TRBJ1-5,TRBV19,NA,TGTGCCAGTAGTCCCAGGGGGACAGGGGGCGCGGGGAATCAGCCCCAGCATTTT,CASSPRGTGGAGNQPQHF
NA,TRBJ1-5,TRBV19,NA,TGTGCCAGTAGTATTGCAGGGAGGGTACATCAGCCCCAGCATTTT,CASSIAGRVHQPQHF
NA,TRBJ2-4,TRBV7-2,NA,TGTGCCAGCAGTGCAGGGTTGAACATTCAGTACTTC,CASSAGLNIQYF
TRBD2,TRBJ2-3,TRBV19,NA,TGTGCCAGTAGTCCCCGAATAGTAGCGGGAGGCACAGATACGCAGTATTTT,CASSPRIVAGGTDTQYF
NA,TRBJ2-7,TRBV6-5,NA,TGTGCCAGCAGGAATCCTAGCTCCGAGCAGTACTTC,CASRNPSSEQYF
NA,TRBJ1-4,TRBV5-1,NA,TGCGCCAGCAGCTCAATGGACAGCGGAGGTGAAAAACTGTTTTTT,CASSSMDSGGEKLFF
TRBD1,TRBJ2-7,TRBV19,NA,TGTGCCAGTAGTTCCCCGGGACAGTTCTCCTACGAGCAGTACTTC,CASSSPGQFSYEQYF
TRBD1,TRBJ1-4,TRBV27,few,TGTGCCAGCAGTTTATTTGGACAGGGGAATGAAAAACTGTTTTTT,CASSLFGQGNEKLFF
NA,TRBJ1-5,TRBV6-1,NA,TGTGCCAGCAGTGAGTGGCGGTATAGCAATCAGCCCCAGCATTTT,CASSEWRYSNQPQHF
TRBD1,TRBJ1-5,TRBV30,NA,TGTGCCTGGAGTCCACGGGACAGGGTTAGCAATCAGCCCCAGCATTTT,CAWSPRDRVSNQPQHF
TRBD1,TRBJ2-7,TRBV30,NA,TGTGCCCGGATGGACCTTCGGGGCAGGGGGCGTCTCGAGCAGTACTTC,CARMDLRGRGRLEQYF
NA,TRBJ1-1,TRBV19,NA,TGTGCCAGTAGTATCTCCGGGGGGGCCAGGGGTGAAGCTTTCTTT,CASSISGGARGEAFF
TRBD1,TRBJ2-5,TRBV5-1,NA,TGCGCCAGCAAAACCGGGACAGGGGTTGAGACCCAGTACTTC,CASKTGTGVETQYF
NA,TRBJ2-7,TRBV7-9,NA,TGTGCCAGCAGTCCAGACAGCCTGGAGCAGTACTTC,CASSPDSLEQYF
TRBD1,TRBJ2-3,TRBV6-1,NA,TGTGCCAGCAGTGTCCGGTTCCGGGACAGGAGACTCGTTTTT,CASSVRFRDRRLVF
NA,TRBJ2-2,TRBV5-5,few,TGTGCCAGCAGCTTTCTCAACACCGGGGAGCTGTTTTTT,CASSFLNTGELFF
NA,TRBJ1-2,TRBV10-3,NA,TGTGCCATCAGTACAGGAGAAACGAGGTATGGCTACACCTTC,CAISTGETRYGYTF
TRBD1,TRBJ1-2,TRBV27,NA,TGTGCCAGCACACCGGGACAGGGGTTCTATGGCTACACCTTC,CASTPGQGFYGYTF